This record covers a single T cell receptor beta chain. The antigen this receptor binds is unknown. No qualities accompany the bases; no much larger clone lies one base away. Genomic DNA extracted from peripheral blood, rather than sorted cells or RNA, was used as the source for amplification of TCR beta rearrangements. This sample was included in a study of T cell repertoires in aging, cancer and after chemotherapy (dated by TCRdb to 2018 to 2020). For the study in its entirety: The donors fell into six age groups ranging from 30 or younger to 70 or older, and each group had at least three individuals. The complete dataset included some 9 million TCR reads. Peripheral blood TCR beta repertoires from healthy donors and cancer patients were profiled to examine immunoaging and T cell reconstitution after chemotherapy. In the hematological group, paired pre- and post-chemotherapy samples were obtained from chronic lymphocytic leukemia patients treated with fludarabine- or bendamustine-based regimens. The cohort comprised 218 cancer patients, 94 with hematological and 124 with solid cancers, plus 95 healthy donors as a reference group. Summary of the overall study and its limitations: The authors noted that the repertoire data do not allow conclusions about immunological memory after chemotherapy. Untreated patients with hematological or solid cancers showed significantly lower blood TCR diversity and higher clonality than age-matched healthy donors. Lymphoid organ infiltration was present in hematological cancer patients, and this infiltration may itself impair thymic emigration or peripheral T cell expansion. In healthy donors, the decline in TCR diversity with age was mainly due to loss of richness, whereas in cancer patients loss of evenness also played a role. An increase in median generation probability over the chemotherapy interval was observed in both cancer cohorts, suggesting that the repertoire was reconstituted through rebound thymic output.

From a lookup of the germline V gene, CDR1 and CDR2 are SGHDT and YYEEEE. The junction carries 5 bases between V and J, which are trimmed by 2 bases and 2 bases respectively. Reading from cysteine to phenylalanine, the CDR3 counts 12 amino acids. The DNA shown is the 36-base CDR3, in frame from base 1. Multiplex touch-down PCR with a mixed TRB-A/B primer pool was used to amplify rearranged TRB sequences covering the V, D and J segments. Illumina adapters and sample indices were attached to the amplicons through two consecutive PCR reactions run with Phusion HS II polymerase. Amplicons were gel-purified using the NucleoSpin Gel and PCR Clean-up kit and were subsequently checked with Qubit and an Agilent 2100 Bioanalyzer. The libraries were sequenced on an Illumina MiSeq with 600-cycle, single-indexed, paired-end runs. The paper's processing steps were these. Processing of the TRB sequences was carried out with MiXCR versions 2.12 and 3.0.5. Each unique CDR3 nucleotide sequence counted as one clone, and only productive sequences with at least two reads were retained. The repertoire metrics were Shannon diversity, evenness, clonality (defined as one minus evenness), and alpha-parameterized diversity profiles covering alpha 0 to 5. The IGoR algorithm was used to calculate generation probabilities of clones in the paired pre- and post-chemotherapy samples. Starting from the raw public reads, TCRdb applied fastp trimming at Q25, assembled clones with MiXCR and retained in-frame beta chains. Merged by CDR3 protein, the rows form single entries marked with the most common genes and DNA. TCRdb assigned the V and J calls; the authors' analysis was not used. Present in this sample are 4,900 or so distinct CDR3 sequences, roughly 40% of which were seen just once. The top ten clones comprise roughly 45% of the sample.

The sequence joins TRBV5-6 to TRBJ2-7, with no reliable assignment of the D segment. The specimen sequenced was blood. The receptor was derived from a human donor with a blood cancer. Here is the DNA: TGTGCCAGCAGCTTTCTTACCTACGAGCAGTACTTC. Its translation reads: CASSFLTYEQYF. Extended through the reference TRBV5-6 and TRBJ2-7 proteins, this CDR3 yields the full variable domain: DAGVTQSPTHLIKTRGQQVTLRCSPKSGHDTVSWYQQALGQGPQFIFQYYEEEERQRGNFPDRFSGHQFPNYSSELNVNALLLGDSALYLCASSFLTYEQYFGPGTRLTVT.